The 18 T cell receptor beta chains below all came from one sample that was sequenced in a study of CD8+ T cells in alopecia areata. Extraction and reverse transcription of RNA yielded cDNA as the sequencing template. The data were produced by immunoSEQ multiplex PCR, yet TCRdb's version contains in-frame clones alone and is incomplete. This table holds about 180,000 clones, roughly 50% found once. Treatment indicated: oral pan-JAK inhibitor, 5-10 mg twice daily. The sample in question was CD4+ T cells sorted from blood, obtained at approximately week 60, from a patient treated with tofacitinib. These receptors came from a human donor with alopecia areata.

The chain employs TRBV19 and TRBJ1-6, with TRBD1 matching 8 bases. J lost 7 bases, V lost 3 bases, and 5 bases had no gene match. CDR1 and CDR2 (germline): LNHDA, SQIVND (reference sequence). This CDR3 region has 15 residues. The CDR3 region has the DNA TGTGCCAGTAGTATTGCCAGGGGGCGAAATTCACCCCTCCACTTT. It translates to CASSIARGRNSPLHF.

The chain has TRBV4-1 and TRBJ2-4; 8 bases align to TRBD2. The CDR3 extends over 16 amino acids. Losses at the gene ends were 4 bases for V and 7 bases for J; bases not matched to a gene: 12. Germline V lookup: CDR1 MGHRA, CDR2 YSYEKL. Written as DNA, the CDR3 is TGCGCCAGCAGCCCTATTGAGTCGCGGGGGGTGAACATTCAGTACTTC. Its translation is CASSPIESRGVNIQYF.

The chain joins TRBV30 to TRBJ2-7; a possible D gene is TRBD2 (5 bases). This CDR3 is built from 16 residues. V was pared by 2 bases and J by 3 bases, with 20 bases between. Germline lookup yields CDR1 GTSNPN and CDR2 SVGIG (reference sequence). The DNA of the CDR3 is TGTGCCTGGAGTTATCGGGGTGTCAGGCCCAACTACGAGCAGTACTTC. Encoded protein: CAWSYRGVRPNYEQYF.

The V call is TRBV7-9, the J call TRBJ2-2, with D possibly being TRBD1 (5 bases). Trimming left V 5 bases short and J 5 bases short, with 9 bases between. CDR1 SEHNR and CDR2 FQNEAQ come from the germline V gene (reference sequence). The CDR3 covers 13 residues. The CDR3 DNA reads TGTGCCAGCAGCCCCCAGGGAACCGGGGAGCTGTTTTTT. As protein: CASSPQGTGELFF.

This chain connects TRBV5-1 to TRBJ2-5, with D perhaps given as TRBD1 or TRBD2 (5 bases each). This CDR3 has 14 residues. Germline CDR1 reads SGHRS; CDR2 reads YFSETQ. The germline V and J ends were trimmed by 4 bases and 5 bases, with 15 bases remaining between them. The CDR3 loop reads CASSRDRPGETQYF. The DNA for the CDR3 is TGCGCCAGCAGCCGGGACCGTCCTGGGGAGACCCAGTACTTC.

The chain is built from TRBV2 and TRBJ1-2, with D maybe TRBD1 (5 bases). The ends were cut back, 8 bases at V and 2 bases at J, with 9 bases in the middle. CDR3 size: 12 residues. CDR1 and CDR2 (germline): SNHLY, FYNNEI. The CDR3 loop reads CASWGRNYGYTF. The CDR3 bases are TGTGCCAGCTGGGGCAGAAACTATGGCTACACCTTC.

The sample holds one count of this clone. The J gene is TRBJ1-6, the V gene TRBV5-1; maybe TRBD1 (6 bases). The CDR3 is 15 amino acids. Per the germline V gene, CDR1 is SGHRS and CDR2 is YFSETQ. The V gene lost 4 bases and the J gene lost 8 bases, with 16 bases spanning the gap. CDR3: CASSRIQGTDSPLHF. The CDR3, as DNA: TGCGCCAGCAGCCGAATACAGGGTACGGATTCACCCCTCCACTTT.

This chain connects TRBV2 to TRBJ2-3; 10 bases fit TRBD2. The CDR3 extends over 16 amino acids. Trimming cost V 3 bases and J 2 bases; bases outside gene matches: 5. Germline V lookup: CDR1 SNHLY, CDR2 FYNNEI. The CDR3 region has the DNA TGTGCCAGCAGTGATGGGCTAGCGGGGGCCACAGATACGCAGTATTTT. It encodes CASSDGLAGATDTQYF.

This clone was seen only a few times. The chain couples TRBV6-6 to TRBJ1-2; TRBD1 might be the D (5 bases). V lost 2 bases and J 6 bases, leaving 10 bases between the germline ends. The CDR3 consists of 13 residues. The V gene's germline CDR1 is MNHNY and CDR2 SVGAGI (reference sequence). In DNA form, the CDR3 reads TGTGCCAGCAGTTACCGGGGGAGGGATGGCTACACCTTC. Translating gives CASSYRGRDGYTF.

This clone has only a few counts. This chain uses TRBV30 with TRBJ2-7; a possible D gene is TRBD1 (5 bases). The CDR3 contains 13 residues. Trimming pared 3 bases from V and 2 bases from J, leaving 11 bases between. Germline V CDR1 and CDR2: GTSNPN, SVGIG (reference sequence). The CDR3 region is CAWSWGWPYEQYF. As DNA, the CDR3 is TGTGCCTGGAGCTGGGGCTGGCCCTACGAGCAGTACTTC.

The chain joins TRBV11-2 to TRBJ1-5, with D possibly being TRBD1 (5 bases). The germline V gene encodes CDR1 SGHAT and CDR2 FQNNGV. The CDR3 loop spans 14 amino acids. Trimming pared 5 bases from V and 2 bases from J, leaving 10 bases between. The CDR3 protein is CASSPAGRNQPQHF. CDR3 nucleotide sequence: TGTGCCAGCAGCCCCGCAGGGCGCAATCAGCCCCAGCATTTT.

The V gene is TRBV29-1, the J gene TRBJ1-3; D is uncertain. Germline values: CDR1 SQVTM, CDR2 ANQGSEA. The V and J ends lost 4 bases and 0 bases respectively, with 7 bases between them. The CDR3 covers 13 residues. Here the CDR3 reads CSVGLVSGNTIYF. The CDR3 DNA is TGCAGCGTTGGTCTTGTCTCTGGAAACACCATATATTTT. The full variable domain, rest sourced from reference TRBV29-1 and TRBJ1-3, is SAVISQKPSRDICQRGTSLTIQCQVDSQVTMMFWYRQQPGQSLTLIATANQGSEATYESGFVIDKFPISRPNLTFSTLTVSNMSPEDSSIYLCSVGLVSGNTIYFGEGSWLTVV.

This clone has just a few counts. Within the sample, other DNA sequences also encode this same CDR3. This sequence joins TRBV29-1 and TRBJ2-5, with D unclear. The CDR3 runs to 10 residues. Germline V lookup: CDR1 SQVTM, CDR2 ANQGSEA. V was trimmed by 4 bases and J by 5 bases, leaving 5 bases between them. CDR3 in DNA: TGCAGCGTTGCCAAGGAGACCCAGTACTTC. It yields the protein CSVAKETQYF.

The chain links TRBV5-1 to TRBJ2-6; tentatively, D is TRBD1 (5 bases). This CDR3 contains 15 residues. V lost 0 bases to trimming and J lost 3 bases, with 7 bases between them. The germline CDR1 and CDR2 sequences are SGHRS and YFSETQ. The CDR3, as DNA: TGCGCCAGCAGCTTGGAAGGGGTTGGGGCCAACGTCCTGACTTTC. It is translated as CASSLEGVGANVLTF.

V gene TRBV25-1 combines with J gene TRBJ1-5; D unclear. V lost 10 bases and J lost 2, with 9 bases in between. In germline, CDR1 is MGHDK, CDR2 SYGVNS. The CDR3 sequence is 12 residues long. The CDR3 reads CATNIGNQPQHF. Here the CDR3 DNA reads TGTGCCACAAATATTGGCAATCAGCCCCAGCATTTT.

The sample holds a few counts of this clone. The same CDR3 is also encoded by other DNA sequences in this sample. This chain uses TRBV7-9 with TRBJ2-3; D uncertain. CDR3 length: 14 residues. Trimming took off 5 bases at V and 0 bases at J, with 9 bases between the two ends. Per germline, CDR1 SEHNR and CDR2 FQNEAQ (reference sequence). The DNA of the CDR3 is TGTGCCAGCAGCCCCAGACGTAGCACAGATACGCAGTATTTT. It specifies CASSPRRSTDTQYF.

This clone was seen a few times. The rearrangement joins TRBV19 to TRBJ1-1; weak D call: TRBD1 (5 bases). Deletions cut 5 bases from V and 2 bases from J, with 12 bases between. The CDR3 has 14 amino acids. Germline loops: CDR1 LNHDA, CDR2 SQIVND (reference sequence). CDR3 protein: CASSPAGGNTEAFF. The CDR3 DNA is TGTGCCAGTAGTCCAGCCGGGGGTAACACTGAAGCTTTCTTT.

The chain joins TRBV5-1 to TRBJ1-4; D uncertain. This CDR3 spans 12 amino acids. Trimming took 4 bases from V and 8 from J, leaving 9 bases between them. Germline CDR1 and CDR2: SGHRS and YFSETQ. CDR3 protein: CASSGQEEKLFF. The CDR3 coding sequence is TGCGCCAGCAGCGGTCAGGAGGAAAAACTGTTTTTT.